Reported below is one T cell receptor (beta chain). Given the absence of the conserved phenylalanine or tryptophan at the CDR3 end, a read error is likely. A universal primer site and UMIs were added as TCR cDNA was made by 5'RACE template switching. Via MiXCR, TCRdb re-called the 5' RACE reads, giving one row per CDR3 protein. The repertoire holds about 85,000 distinct CDR3 sequences, with 13% as singletons. This specimen comes from a study of T cells after yellow fever vaccination. Losses at the gene ends were 4 bases for V and 2 bases for J; bases not matched to a gene: 12. Germline CDR1 is SNHLY and CDR2 is FYNNEI. The CDR3 spans 17 residues. Study-level findings and limits: A secondary response was less intense yet reached its peak sooner, at day 5 versus 15.

Sequencing used CD8+ T cells not binding an NS4B(214-222) dextramer, sorted from PBMCs, obtained roughly 20 days after the first yellow fever vaccination. This chain joins TRBV2 and TRBJ2-7; 9 bases match TRBD1. This TCR was sampled from a man aged 18 to 35 who received the YFV17D yellow fever vaccine. The CDR3 nucleotides read TGTGCCAGCAGTGCCTTCGGACGGGACAGGGCAACCTACGAGCAGTACCTC. Encoded protein: CASSAFGRDRATYEQYL.